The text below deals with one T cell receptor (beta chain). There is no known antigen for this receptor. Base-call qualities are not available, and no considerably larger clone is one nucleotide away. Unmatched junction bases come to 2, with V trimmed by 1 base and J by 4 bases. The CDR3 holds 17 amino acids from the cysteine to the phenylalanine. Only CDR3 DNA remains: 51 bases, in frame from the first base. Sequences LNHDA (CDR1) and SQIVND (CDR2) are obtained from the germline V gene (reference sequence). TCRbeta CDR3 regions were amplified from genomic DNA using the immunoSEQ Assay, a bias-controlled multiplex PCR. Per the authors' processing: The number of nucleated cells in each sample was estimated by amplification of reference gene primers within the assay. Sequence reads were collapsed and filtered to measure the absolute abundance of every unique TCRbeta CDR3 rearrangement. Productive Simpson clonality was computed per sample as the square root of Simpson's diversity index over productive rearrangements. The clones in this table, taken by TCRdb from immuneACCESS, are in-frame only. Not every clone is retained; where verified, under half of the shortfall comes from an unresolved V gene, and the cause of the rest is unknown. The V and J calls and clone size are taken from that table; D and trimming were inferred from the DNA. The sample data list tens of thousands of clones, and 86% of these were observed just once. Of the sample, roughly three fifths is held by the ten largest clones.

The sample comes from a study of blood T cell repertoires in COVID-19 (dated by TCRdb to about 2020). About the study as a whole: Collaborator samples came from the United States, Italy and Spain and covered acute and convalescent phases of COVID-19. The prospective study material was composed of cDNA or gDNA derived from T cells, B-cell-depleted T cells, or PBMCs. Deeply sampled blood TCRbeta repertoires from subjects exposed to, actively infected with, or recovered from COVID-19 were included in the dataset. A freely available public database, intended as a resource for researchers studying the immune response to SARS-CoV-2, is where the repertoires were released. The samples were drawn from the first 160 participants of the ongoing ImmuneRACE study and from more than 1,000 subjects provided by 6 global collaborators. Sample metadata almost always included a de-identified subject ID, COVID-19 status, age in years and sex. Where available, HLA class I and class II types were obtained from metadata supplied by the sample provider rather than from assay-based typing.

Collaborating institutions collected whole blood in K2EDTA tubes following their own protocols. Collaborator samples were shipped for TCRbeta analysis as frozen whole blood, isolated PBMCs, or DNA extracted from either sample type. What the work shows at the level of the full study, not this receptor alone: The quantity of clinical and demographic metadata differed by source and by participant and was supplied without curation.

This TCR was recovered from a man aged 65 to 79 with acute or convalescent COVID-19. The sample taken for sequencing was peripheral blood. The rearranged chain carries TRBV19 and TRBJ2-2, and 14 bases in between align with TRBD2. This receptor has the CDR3 CASSIGTSGRSTGELFF. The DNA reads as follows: TGTGCCAGTAGTATAGGGACTAGCGGGAGGAGCACCGGGGAGCTGTTTTTT. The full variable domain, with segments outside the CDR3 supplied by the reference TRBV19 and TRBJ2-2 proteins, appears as DGGITQSPKYLFRKEGQNVTLSCEQNLNHDAMYWYRQDPGQGLRLIYYSQIVNDFQKGDIAEGYSVSREKKESFPLTVTSAQKNPTAFYLCASSIGTSGRSTGELFFGEGSRLTVL.